Ten or more counts support the clone carrying this T cell receptor beta chain. No antigen is known for it. These data belong to a study of neurological immune-mediated disorders. Study results and caveats: Grouping of repertoires by phylogeny put those of 18 of 34 multiple sclerosis patients into a single related-CDR3 cluster, a possible signature. The absence of shared CDR3 amino acid sequences among expanded clones across subjects suggests private repertoires in all groups. The study found the most TCR clonal expansion in HTLV-1-associated myelopathy and the least in multiple sclerosis, below healthy controls.

Synthesis of cDNA was performed by 5'RACE using 10-nucleotide random UMIs. TCRdb reanalysed the 5' RACE reads using MiXCR and keeps one entry per CDR3 protein. Among 80,000 to 95,000 distinct CDR3 sequences, approximately 3.5% were seen once, and the ten largest hold 2.5% to 3%. Per the germline V gene, CDR1 is SGHVS and CDR2 is FNYEAQ. The CDR3 extends over 16 amino acids. The V end was cut by 1 base, the J end by 4 bases, with 13 bases between. Sequences were obtained from PBMCs. The chain couples TRBV7-6 to TRBJ1-4; perhaps TRBD1 as D (6 bases). This sequence originates from a woman aged 45 to 65 with multiple sclerosis. As DNA, the CDR3 is TGTGCCAGCAGCTTAGGGAGACAGGTTCATAATGAAAAACTGTTTTTT. It encodes CASSLGRQVHNEKLFF. The variable domain in full, with the rest retrieved from reference TRBV7-6 and TRBJ1-4, is GAGVSQSPRYKVTKRGQDVALRCDPISGHVSLYWYRQALGQGPEFLTYFNYEAQQDKSGLPNDRFSAERPEGSISTLTIQRTEQRDSAMYRCASSLGRQVHNEKLFFGSGTQLSVL.